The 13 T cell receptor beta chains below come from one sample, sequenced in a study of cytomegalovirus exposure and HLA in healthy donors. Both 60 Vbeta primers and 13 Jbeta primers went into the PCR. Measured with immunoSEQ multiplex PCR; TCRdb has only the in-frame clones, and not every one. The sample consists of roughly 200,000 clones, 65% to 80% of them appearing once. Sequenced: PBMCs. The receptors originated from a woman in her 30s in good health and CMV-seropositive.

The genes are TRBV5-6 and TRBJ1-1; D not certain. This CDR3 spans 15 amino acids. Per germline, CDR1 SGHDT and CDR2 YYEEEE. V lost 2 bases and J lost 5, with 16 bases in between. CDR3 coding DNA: TGTGCCAGCAGCTTCTTGTACAGAGGGCGGACTGAAGCTTTCTTT. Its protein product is CASSFLYRGRTEAFF.

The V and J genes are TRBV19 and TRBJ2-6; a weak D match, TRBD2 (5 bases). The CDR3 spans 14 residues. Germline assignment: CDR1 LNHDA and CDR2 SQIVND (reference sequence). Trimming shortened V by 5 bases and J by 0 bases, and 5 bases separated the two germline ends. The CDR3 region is CASSDYSGANVLTF. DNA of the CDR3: TGTGCCAGTAGTGACTACTCTGGGGCCAACGTCCTGACTTTC.

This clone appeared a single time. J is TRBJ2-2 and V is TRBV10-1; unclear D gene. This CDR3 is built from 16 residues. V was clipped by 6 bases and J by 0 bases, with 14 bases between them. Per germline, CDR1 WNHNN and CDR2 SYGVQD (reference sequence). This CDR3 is CASSPELAPNTGELFF. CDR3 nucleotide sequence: TGCGCCAGCAGCCCAGAGTTAGCACCGAACACCGGGGAGCTGTTTTTT.

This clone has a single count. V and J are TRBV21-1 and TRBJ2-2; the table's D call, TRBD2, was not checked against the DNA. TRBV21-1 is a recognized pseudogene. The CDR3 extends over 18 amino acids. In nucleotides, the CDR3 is TGTGCCAGCAGTAAAGGGTCAGGGCTAGCGGGAGGTCCCGGGGAGCTGTTTTTT. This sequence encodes CASSKGSGLAGGPGELFF.

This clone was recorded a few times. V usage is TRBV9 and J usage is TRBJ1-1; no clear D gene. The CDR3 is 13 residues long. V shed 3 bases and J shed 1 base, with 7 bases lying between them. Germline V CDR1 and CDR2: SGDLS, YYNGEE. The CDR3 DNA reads TGTGCCAGCAGCGCAACAAAGAACACTGAAGCTTTCTTT. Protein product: CASSATKNTEAFF.

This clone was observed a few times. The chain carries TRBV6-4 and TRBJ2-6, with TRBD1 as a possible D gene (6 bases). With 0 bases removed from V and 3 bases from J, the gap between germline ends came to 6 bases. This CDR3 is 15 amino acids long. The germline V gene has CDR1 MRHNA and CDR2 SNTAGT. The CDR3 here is CASSDSTGGANVLTF. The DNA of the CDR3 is TGTGCCAGCAGTGACTCGACAGGTGGGGCCAACGTCCTGACTTTC.

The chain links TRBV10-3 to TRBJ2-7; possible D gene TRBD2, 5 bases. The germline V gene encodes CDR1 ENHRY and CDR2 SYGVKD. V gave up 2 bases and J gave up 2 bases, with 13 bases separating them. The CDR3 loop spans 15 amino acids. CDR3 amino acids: CAISEPGARAYEQYF. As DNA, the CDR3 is TGTGCCATCAGTGAGCCGGGCGCGCGGGCCTACGAGCAGTACTTC.

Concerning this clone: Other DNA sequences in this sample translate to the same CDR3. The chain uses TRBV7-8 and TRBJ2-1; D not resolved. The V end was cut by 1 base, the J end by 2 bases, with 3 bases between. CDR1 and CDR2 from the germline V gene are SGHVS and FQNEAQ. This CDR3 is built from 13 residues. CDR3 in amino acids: CASSLGAYNEQFF. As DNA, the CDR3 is TGTGCCAGCAGCTTAGGAGCCTACAATGAGCAGTTCTTC. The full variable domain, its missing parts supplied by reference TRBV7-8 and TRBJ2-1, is GAGVSQSPRYKVAKRGQDVALRCDPISGHVSLFWYQQALGQGPEFLTYFQNEAQLDKSGLPSDRFFAERPEGSVSTLKIQRTQQEDSAVYLCASSLGAYNEQFFGPGTRLTVL.

The CDR3, as DNA: TGTGCCAGCAGCGCAACCGGGACAGGTCCCGGAAAACTGTTTTTT. It yields the protein CASSATGTGPGKLFF. This chain uses TRBV7-9 with TRBJ1-4; TRBD1 aligns across 8 bases. The V and J ends lost 5 bases and 10 bases, in that order; junction bases with no gene match: 12. CDR3 size: 15 residues. Germline lookup yields CDR1 SEHNR and CDR2 FQNEAQ (reference sequence).

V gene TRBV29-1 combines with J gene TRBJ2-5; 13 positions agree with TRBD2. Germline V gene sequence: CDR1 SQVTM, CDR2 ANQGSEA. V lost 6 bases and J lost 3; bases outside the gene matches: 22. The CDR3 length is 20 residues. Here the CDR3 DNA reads TGCAGCGTGGGGGTAATCAACCCAGGACTAGCGGGAGCAGTAGAAGAGACCCAGTACTTC. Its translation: CSVGVINPGLAGAVEETQYF.

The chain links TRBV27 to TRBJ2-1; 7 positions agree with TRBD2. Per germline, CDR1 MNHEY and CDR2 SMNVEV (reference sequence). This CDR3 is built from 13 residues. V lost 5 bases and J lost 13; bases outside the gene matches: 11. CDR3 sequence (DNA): TGTGCCAGCAGTCCCTCGGCGGGAGCCCCTCAGTTCTTC. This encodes CASSPSAGAPQFF.

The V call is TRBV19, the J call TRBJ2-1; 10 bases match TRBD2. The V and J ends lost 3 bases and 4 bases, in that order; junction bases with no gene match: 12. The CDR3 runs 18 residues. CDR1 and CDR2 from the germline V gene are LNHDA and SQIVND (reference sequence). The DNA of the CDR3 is TGTGCCAGTAGTATGGCTAGCGGGAGAACTCGTGCATACAATGAGCAGTTCTTC. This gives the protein CASSMASGRTRAYNEQFF.

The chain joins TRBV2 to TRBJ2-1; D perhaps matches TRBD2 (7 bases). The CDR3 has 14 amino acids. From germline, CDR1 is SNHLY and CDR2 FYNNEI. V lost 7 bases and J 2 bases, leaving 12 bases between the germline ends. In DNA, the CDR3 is TGTGCCAGCAAAGCGGGACAACCCTACAATGAGCAGTTCTTC. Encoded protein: CASKAGQPYNEQFF.